This is a list of T cell receptor beta chains from one sample in a study of T cell responses to AZD1222 COVID-19 vaccine. The repertoire was sequenced with immunoSEQ multiplex PCR; TCRdb's copy has only in-frame clones and lacks some. This table has 150,000 to 200,000 clones, 80% to 95% appearing once. The sequences come from peripheral blood, collected 28 days after the second AZD1222 dose. These receptors originate from an adult who received the AZD1222 COVID-19 vaccine. The CDR3 runs from the conserved cysteine through the conserved F or W. A D gene is named only where the DNA matches it firmly. Size is omitted from some rows. Given values are once, few, many or a class for expanded clones.

d_call clone_size j_call v_call cdr3_nt cdr3_aa
TRBD2 NA TRBJ2-5 TRBV7-2 TGTGCCAGCAGCCCCTCGGGAGGGAGGGAGACCCAGTACTTC CASSPSGGRETQYF
TRBD2 NA TRBJ2-1 TRBV4-2 TGTGCCAGCAGCCTTCTAGCGGGGGGGCCGGGTTTCTCCAATGAGCAGTTCTTC CASSLLAGGPGFSNEQFF
NA NA TRBJ1-6 TRBV28 TGTGCCAGCAGTTCCCAACTAGGAGGGGTGAGCTCCTATAATTCACCCCTCCACTTT CASSSQLGGVSSYNSPLHF
NA NA TRBJ2-1 TRBV30 TGTGCCTGGAGCGATACTCCCCACGAGCAGTTCTTC CAWSDTPHEQFF
TRBD1 NA TRBJ2-7 TRBV6-5 TGTGCCAGCAGTTATGACAGGGGCTCTTTCAACTACGAGCAGTACTTC CASSYDRGSFNYEQYF
NA NA TRBJ1-5 TRBV24-1 TGTGCCACCAGTGATTCAGGGCCCAAACAGCCCCAGCATTTT CATSDSGPKQPQHF
NA NA TRBJ2-1 TRBV4-3 TGCGCCAGCAGCCAATACGTGGGACTTCCCAATGAGCAGTTCTTC CASSQYVGLPNEQFF
TRBD2 once TRBJ2-7 TRBV19 TGTGCCAGTAGAAGAATGACTAGCGGGAACTACGAGCAGTACTTC CASRRMTSGNYEQYF
NA once TRBJ1-1 TRBV9 TGTGCCAGCAGCGCCGACAGTAAGAGCGCTGAAGCTTTCTTT CASSADSKSAEAFF
NA NA TRBJ1-2 TRBV6-5 TGTGCCAGCAGTTACTCGAAGAGCTATGGCTACACCTTC CASSYSKSYGYTF